This T cell receptor beta chain was documented in a study of blood T cells in healthy people across ages. Study-wide points: Considered underestimates were the diversity estimates obtained from one million T cells. Relative to aged donors, long-lived donors carried more naive CD4+ cells and displayed higher diversity.

On this clonotype: Its antigen is unidentified.

The use of a sample-barcoded 5' primer and a J-beta primer mix characterized a second PCR of about 7 to 12 cycles. TCRdb independently ran MiXCR on the 5' RACE reads; one entry per CDR3 protein. The profile shows under 1,000,000 distinct CDR3 sequences, less than 60% of them singletons. The germline V and J ends were trimmed by 5 bases and 8 bases, with 13 bases remaining between them. The CDR3 spans 13 residues. Sequencing was performed on blood. The receptor was derived from a man older than 75 in good health. V usage is TRBV12-3 or TRBV12-4 and J usage is TRBJ1-5; D gene unclear. The CDR3 region is CASSAPAGEPQHF. Here the CDR3 DNA reads TGTGCCAGCAGTGCCCCCGCAGGTGAGCCCCAGCATTTT.